One T cell receptor (beta chain) is described in this entry. The sequenced fragment ends 3 residues before the CDR3 boundary, so the rest is inferred from the germline J gene. CDR1 and CDR2 from the germline V gene are ENHRY and SYGVKD. V trimming: 4 bases; J trimming: 4 bases; junction bases outside the gene matches: 6. The CDR3 is 15 amino acids. Repertoires were generated with immunoSEQ multiplex PCR, while TCRdb's copy carries only in-frame clones and drops some. The sample table sets out more than 20,000 clones. The data belong to a study of T cells in women clearing cervical HPV infection. The TCR comes from a woman aged 18 to 75 with a cervical HPV16 infection that either progressed to CIN3+ or cleared (not recorded which). The gene calls are TRBV10-3 and TRBJ2-3, with TRBD2 matching over 9 bases. Sequencing was carried out using blood buffy coat. The DNA read from the CDR3 is TGTGCCATCAGTGGGTTAGCGGGAGATGCAGATACG. This encodes CAISGLAGDADT. The full-length CDR3 reads as CAISGLAGDADTQYF.